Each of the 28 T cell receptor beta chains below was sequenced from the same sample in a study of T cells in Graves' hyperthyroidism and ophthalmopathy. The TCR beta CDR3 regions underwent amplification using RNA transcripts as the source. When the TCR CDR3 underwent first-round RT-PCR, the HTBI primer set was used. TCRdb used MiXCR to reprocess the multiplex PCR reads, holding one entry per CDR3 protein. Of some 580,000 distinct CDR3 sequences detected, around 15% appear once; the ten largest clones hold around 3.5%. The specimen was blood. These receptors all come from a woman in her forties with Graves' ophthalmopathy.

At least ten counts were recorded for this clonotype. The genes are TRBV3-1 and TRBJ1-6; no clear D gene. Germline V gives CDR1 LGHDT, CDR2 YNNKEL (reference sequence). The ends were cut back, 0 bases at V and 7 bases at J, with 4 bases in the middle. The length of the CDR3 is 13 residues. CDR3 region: CASSQDGNSPLHF. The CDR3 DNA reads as TGTGCCAGCAGCCAAGATGGGAATTCACCCCTCCACTTT. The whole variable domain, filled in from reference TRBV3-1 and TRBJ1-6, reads DTAVSQTPKYLVTQMGNDKSIKCEQNLGHDTMYWYKQDSKKFLKIMFSYNNKELIINETVPNRFSPKSPDKAHLNLHINSLELGDSAVYFCASSQDGNSPLHFGNGTRLTVT.

The DNA for the CDR3 is TGTGCCAGCAGTTTAAACAGACGATATGGCTACACCTTC. It is translated as CASSLNRRYGYTF. This rearrangement joins TRBV12-3 or TRBV12-4 to TRBJ1-2; D gene unclear. V lost 2 bases to trimming and J lost 5 bases, with 9 bases between them. The CDR3 loop spans 13 amino acids.

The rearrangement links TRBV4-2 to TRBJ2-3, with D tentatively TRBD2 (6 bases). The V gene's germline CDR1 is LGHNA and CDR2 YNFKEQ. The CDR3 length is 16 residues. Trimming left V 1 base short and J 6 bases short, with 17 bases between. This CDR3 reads CASSQGGAEGRDTQYF. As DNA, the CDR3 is TGTGCCAGCAGCCAAGGGGGTGCGGAGGGCCGGGATACGCAGTATTTT.

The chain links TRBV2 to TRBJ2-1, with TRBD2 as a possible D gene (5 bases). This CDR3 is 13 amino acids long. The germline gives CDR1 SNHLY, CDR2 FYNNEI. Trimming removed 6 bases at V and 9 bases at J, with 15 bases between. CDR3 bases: TGTGCCAGCAGGGTCGGGAACATGGGTGAGCAGTTCTTC. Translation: CASRVGNMGEQFF.

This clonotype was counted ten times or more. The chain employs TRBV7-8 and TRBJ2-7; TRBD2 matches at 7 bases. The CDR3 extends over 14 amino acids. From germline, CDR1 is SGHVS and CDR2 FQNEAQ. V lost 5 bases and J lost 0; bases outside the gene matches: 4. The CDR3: CASSIRGSSYEQYF. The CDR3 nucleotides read TGTGCCAGCAGCATTCGCGGGAGCTCCTACGAGCAGTACTTC.

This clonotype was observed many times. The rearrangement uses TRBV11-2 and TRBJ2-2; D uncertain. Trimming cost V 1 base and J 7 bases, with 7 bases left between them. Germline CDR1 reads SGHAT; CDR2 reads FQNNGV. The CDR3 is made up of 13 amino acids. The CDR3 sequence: CASSLGLSGELFF. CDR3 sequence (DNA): TGTGCCAGCAGCTTAGGCCTCAGCGGGGAGCTGTTTTTT.

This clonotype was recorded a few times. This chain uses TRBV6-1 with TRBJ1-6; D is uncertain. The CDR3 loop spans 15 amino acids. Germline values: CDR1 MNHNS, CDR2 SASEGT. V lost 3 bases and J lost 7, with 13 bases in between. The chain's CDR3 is CASSDWERLNSPLHF. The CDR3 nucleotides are TGTGCCAGCAGTGACTGGGAAAGACTAAATTCACCCCTCCACTTT.

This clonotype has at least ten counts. The CDR3 loop reads CSARGGLAGYNEQFF. The CDR3 bases are TGCAGTGCTAGGGGGGGACTAGCGGGCTACAATGAGCAGTTCTTC. The rearrangement joins TRBV20-1 to TRBJ2-1, with 12 bases matching TRBD2. Germline CDR1 reads DFQATT; CDR2 reads SNEGSKA (reference sequence). The CDR3 has 15 amino acids. With 3 bases clipped from V and 3 bases from J, the junction kept 3 bases outside the gene matches.

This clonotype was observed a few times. CDR3 loop: CASSPFQGSYEQYF. The CDR3 DNA follows: TGTGCCAGCTCACCATTCCAGGGCTCCTACGAGCAGTACTTC. The rearrangement joins TRBV18 to TRBJ2-7, with D possibly matching TRBD1 (5 bases). This CDR3 is 14 amino acids long. Deletions cut 2 bases from V and 0 bases from J, with 8 bases between. CDR1 KGHSH and CDR2 LQKENI come from the germline V gene.

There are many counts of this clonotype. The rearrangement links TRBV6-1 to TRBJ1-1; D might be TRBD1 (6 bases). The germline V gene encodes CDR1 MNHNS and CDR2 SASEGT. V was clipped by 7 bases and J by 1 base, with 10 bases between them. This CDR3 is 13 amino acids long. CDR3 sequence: CASTGAENTEAFF. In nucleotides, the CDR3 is TGTGCCAGCACAGGGGCGGAGAACACTGAAGCTTTCTTT.

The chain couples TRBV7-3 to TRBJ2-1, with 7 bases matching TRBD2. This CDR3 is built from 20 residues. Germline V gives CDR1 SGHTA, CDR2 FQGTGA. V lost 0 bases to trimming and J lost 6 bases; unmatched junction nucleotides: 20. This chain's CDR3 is CASSLTGGTGVPEGGNEQFF. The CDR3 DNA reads TGTGCCAGCAGCTTAACGGGGGGGACGGGAGTCCCGGAGGGAGGCAATGAGCAGTTCTTC. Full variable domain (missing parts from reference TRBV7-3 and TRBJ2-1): GAGVSQTPSNKVTEKGKYVELRCDPISGHTALYWYRQSLGQGPEFLIYFQGTGAADDSGLPNDRFFAVRPEGSVSTLKIQRTERGDSAVYLCASSLTGGTGVPEGGNEQFFGPGTRLTVL.

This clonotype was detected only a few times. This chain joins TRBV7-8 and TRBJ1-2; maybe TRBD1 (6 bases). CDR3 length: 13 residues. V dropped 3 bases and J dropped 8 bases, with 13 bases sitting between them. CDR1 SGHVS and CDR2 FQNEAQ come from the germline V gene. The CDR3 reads CASSFPGAGGYTF. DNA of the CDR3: TGTGCCAGCAGCTTTCCGGGGGCGGGGGGCTACACCTTC.

Here the CDR3 reads CASSLLVAGTSTDTQYF. The CDR3 DNA is TGCGCCAGCAGCTTGTTAGTAGCGGGAACTAGCACAGATACGCAGTATTTT. The chain is built from TRBV5-1 and TRBJ2-3, with 8 bases aligning to TRBD2. This CDR3 has 17 amino acids. In germline, CDR1 is SGHRS, CDR2 YFSETQ. The trim removed 1 base at V and 0 bases at J, leaving 7 bases unmatched. Drawing the rest from reference TRBV5-1 and TRBJ2-3, the complete variable domain is KAGVTQTPRYLIKTRGQQVTLSCSPISGHRSVSWYQQTPGQGLQFLFEYFSETQRNKGNFPGRFSGRQFSNSRSEMNVSTLELGDSALYLCASSLLVAGTSTDTQYFGPGTRLTVL.

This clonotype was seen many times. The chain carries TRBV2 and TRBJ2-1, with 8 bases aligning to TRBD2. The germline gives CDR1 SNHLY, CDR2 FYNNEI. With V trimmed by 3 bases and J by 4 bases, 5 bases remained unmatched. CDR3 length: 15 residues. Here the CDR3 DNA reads TGTGCCAGCAGTGACCCCGGGACTAGGTACAATGAGCAGTTCTTC. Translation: CASSDPGTRYNEQFF.

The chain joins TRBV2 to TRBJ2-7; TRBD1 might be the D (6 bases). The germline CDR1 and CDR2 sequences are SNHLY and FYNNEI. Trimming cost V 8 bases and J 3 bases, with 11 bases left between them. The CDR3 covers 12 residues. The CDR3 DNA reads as TGTGCCAGCCGGACAGTCGTCTACGAGCAGTACTTC. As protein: CASRTVVYEQYF.

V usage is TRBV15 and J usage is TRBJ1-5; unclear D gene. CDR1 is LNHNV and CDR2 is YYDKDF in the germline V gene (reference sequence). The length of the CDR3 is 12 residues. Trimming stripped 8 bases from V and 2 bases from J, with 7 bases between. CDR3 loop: CATSEGNQPQHF. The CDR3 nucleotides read TGTGCCACCTCCGAGGGCAATCAGCCCCAGCATTTT.

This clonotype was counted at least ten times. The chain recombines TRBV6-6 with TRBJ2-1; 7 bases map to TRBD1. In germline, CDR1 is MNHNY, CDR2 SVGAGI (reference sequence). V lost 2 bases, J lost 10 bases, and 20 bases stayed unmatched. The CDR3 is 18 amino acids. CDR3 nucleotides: TGTGCCAGCAGTTACCCTGGACAGGCCTTACTCCAGACCGAAGAGCAGTTCTTC. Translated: CASSYPGQALLQTEEQFF.

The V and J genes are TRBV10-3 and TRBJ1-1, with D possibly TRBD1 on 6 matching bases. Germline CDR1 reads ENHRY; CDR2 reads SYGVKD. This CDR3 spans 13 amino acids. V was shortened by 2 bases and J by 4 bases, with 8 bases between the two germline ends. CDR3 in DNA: TGTGCCATCAGTGAGGGGGGGCCCACTGAAGCTTTCTTT. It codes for CAISEGGPTEAFF.

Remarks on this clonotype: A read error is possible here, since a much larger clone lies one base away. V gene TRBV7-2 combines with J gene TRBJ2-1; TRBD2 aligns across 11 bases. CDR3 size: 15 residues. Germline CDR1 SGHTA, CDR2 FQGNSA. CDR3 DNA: TGTGCCGGCAGCCCTAGCGGGGGGCTTTACAATGAGCAGTTCTTC. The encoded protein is CAGSPSGGLYNEQFF.

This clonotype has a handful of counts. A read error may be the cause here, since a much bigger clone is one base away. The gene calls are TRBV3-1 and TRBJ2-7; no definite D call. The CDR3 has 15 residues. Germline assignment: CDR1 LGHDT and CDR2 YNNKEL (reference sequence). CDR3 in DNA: TGTGCCGGCAGCCAAGATAGATGGCAAACCTACGAGCAGTACTTC. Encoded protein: CAGSQDRWQTYEQYF.

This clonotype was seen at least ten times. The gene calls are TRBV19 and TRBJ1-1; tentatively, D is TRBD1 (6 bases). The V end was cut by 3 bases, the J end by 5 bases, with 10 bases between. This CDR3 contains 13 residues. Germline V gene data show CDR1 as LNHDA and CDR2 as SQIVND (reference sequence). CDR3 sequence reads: CASSIGQGTEAFF. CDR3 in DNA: TGTGCCAGTAGTATCGGGCAGGGGACTGAAGCTTTCTTT.

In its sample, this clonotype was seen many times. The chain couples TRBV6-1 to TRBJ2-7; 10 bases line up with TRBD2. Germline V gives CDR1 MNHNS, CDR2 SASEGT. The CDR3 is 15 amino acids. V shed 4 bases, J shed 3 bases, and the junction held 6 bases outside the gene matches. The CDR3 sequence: CASSGTSGKFYEQYF. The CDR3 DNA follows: TGTGCCAGCAGTGGTACTAGCGGGAAATTCTACGAGCAGTACTTC.

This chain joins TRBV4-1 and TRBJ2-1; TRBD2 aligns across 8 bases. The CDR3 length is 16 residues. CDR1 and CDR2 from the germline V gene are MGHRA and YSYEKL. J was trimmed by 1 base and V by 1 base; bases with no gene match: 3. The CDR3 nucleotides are TGCGCCAGCAGCCAAGCTAGCGGGCGGTCCTACAATGAGCAGTTCTTC. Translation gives CASSQASGRSYNEQFF.

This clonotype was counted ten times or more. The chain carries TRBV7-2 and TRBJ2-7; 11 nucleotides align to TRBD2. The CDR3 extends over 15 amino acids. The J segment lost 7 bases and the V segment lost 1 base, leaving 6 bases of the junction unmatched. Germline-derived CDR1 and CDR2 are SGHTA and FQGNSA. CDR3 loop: CASSLDLAGGLEQYF. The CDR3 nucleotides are TGTGCCAGCAGCTTAGACTTAGCGGGAGGGCTGGAGCAGTACTTC.

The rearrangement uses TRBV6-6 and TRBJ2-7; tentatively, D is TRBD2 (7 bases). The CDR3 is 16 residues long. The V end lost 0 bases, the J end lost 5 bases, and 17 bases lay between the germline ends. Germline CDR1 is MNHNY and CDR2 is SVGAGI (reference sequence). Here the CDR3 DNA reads TGTGCCAGCAGTTACTCGAGGGGGAGGGCCGGGGACGAGCAGTACTTC. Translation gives CASSYSRGRAGDEQYF.

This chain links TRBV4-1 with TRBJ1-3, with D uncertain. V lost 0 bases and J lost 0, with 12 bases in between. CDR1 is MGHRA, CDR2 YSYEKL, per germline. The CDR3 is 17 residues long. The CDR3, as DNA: TGCGCCAGCAGCCAAGATCCTGCCACTCTCTCTGGAAACACCATATATTTT. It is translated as CASSQDPATLSGNTIYF.

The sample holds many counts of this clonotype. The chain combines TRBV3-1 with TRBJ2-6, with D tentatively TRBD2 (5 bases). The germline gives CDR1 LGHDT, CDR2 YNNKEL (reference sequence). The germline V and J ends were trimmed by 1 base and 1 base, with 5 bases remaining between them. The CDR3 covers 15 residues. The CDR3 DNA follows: TGTGCCAGCAGCCAAGGAGGGTCTGGGGCCAACGTCCTGACTTTC. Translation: CASSQGGSGANVLTF.

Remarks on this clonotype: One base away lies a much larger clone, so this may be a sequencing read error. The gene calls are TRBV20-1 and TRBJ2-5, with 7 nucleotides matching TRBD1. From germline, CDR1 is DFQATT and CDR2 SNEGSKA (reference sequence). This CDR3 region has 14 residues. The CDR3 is CSALPGQWKEAQYF. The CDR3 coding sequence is TGCAGTGCCCTTCCGGGACAGTGGAAAGAGGCCCAGTACTTC.